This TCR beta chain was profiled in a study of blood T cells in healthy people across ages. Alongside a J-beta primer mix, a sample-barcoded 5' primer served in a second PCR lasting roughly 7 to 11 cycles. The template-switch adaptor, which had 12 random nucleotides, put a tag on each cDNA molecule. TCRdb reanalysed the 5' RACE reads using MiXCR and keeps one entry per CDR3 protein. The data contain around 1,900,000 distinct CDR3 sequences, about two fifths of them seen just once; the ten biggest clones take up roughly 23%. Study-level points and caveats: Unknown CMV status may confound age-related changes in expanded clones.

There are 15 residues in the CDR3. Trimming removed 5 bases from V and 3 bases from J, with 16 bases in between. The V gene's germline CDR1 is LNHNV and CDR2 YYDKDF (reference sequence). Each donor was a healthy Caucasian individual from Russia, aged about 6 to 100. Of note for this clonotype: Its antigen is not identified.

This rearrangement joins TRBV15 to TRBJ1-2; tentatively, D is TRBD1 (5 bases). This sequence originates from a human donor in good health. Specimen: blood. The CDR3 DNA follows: TGTGCCACCAGCGAGGCTTGGGGGGTCGACTATGGCTACACCTTC. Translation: CATSEAWGVDYGYTF. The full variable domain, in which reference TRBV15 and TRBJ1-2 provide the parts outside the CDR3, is DAMVIQNPRYQVTQFGKPVTLSCSQTLNHNVMYWYQQKSSQAPKLLFHYYDKDFNNEADTPDNFQSRRPNTSFCFLDIRSPGLGDTAMYLCATSEAWGVDYGYTFGSGTRLTVV.